The 31 T cell receptor beta chains below all came from one sample that was sequenced in a study of graft-versus-host responses after intestinal transplantation. Data came from immunoSEQ multiplex PCR; TCRdb stores just in-frame clones and leaves some out. Of about 85,000 clones listed, 91% are singletons. These receptors' targets are unknown. Sample: unstimulated CD8+ T cells sorted from spleen or lymph node cells, taken before transplant. These receptors originate from a human donor who was the organ donor for an intestinal transplant.

The chain employs TRBV6-5 and TRBJ2-7; 11 bases match TRBD2. J lost 7 bases, V lost 6 bases, and 8 bases had no gene match. This CDR3 is built from 14 residues. CDR1 and CDR2 from the germline V gene are MNHEY and SVGAGI. CDR3 sequence (DNA): TGTGCCAGCAGCTCCTTAGCGGGGGGGCAGGAGCAGTACTTC. Its protein is CASSSLAGGQEQYF.

The chain is built from TRBV5-4 and TRBJ1-6, with D possibly TRBD1 on 5 matching bases. Deletions cut 4 bases from V and 3 bases from J, with 14 bases between. The germline V gene has CDR1 SGHNT and CDR2 YYREEE (reference sequence). CDR3 length equals 16 residues. The CDR3 protein is CASSRDGNIYNSPLHF. CDR3 sequence (DNA): TGTGCCAGCAGCCGGGACGGGAATATCTATAATTCACCCCTCCACTTT.

In this sample, this clone turned up once. The chain recombines TRBV14 with TRBJ2-1; 7 bases align to TRBD2. CDR1 is SGHDN, CDR2 FVKESK, per germline. The CDR3 extends over 16 amino acids. With V trimmed by 3 bases and J by 7 bases, 12 bases remained unmatched. This CDR3 reads CASSQPLVTSKNEQFF. The CDR3 DNA reads as TGTGCCAGCAGCCAGCCCTTGGTGACTAGCAAGAATGAGCAGTTCTTC.

CDR3 residues: CASSLTGYNEQFF. CDR3 in DNA: TGCGCCAGCAGCTTGACTGGCTACAATGAGCAGTTCTTC. The genes are TRBV5-1 and TRBJ2-1; D is undetermined. Germline CDR1 SGHRS, CDR2 YFSETQ. The CDR3 consists of 13 residues. V shed 1 base and J shed 3 bases, with 5 bases lying between them.

The genes are TRBV5-4 and TRBJ2-5; D assignment may be TRBD1 or TRBD2 (5 bases each). The CDR3 covers 14 residues. Trimming removed 5 bases from V and 2 bases from J, with 13 bases in between. The germline V gene encodes CDR1 SGHNT and CDR2 YYREEE (reference sequence). In nucleotides, the CDR3 is TGTGCCAGCAGACGGGATGGGGGACAAGAGACCCAGTACTTC. It codes for CASRRDGGQETQYF.

The rearrangement joins TRBV7-3 to TRBJ2-1; 15 bases are shared with TRBD2. V shed 5 bases, J shed 4 bases, and the junction held 9 bases outside the gene matches. CDR1 SGHTA and CDR2 FQGTGA come from the germline V gene. The CDR3 is made up of 18 amino acids. CDR3 sequence: CASSPKGLAGGPYNEQFF. The CDR3 DNA follows: TGTGCCAGCAGCCCAAAGGGACTAGCGGGAGGACCTTACAATGAGCAGTTCTTC.

This chain links TRBV19 with TRBJ2-7; 7 bases fit TRBD2. The trim removed 5 bases at V and 2 bases at J, leaving 6 bases unmatched. CDR1 LNHDA and CDR2 SQIVND come from the germline V gene (reference sequence). The CDR3 runs to 14 residues. DNA for the CDR3: TGTGCCAGTAGTGAAGCGGGACTAACCTACGAGCAGTACTTC. Translated: CASSEAGLTYEQYF.

V is TRBV6-5 and J is TRBJ1-1; 7 nucleotides align to TRBD1. With V trimmed by 7 bases and J by 1 base, 9 bases remained unmatched. The CDR3 is made up of 15 amino acids. CDR1 and CDR2 from the germline V gene are MNHEY and SVGAGI. The CDR3 DNA follows: TGTGCCAGCATCAAGAGGGGGCAGGGGAACACTGAAGCTTTCTTT. Residues: CASIKRGQGNTEAFF.

V usage is TRBV2 and J usage is TRBJ2-5, with 7 bases that match TRBD1. The J call is uncertain, as TRBJ2-7 better fits the DNA end. The CDR3 has 15 residues. CDR1 is SNHLY and CDR2 is FYNNEI in the germline V gene. This CDR3 is CANRDPGTVNYEQYF. Here the CDR3 DNA reads TGTGCCAACCGGGACCCCGGGACAGTAAACTACGAGCAGTACTTC.

This rearrangement joins TRBV19 to TRBJ1-1; TRBD1 matches 8 bases. After removal of 6 bases from V and 8 bases from J, the junction contained 11 bases not matched to a gene. The CDR3 is 14 amino acids. Germline CDR1 is LNHDA and CDR2 is SQIVND (reference sequence). For the CDR3, the DNA is TGTGCCAGTAGCTATAGGGCAGGGGGCCCCGAAGCTTTCTTT. It yields the protein CASSYRAGGPEAFF.

The V and J genes are TRBV10-2 and TRBJ2-7, with D possibly being TRBD2 (5 bases). With 6 bases removed from V and 1 base from J, the gap between germline ends came to 10 bases. CDR1 and CDR2 from the germline V gene are WSHSY and SAAADI. This CDR3 has 13 residues. CDR3 region: CASREDGSYEQYF. As DNA, the CDR3 is TGCGCCAGCAGGGAGGACGGTTCCTACGAGCAGTACTTC.

CDR3 protein: CASSEYQRTGTDEQFF. CDR3 in DNA: TGTGCCAGCAGTGAATATCAAAGGACAGGGACGGATGAGCAGTTCTTC. The J gene is TRBJ2-1, the V gene TRBV25-1, with 8 bases that match TRBD1. With 0 bases clipped from V and 8 bases from J, the junction kept 9 bases outside the gene matches. Per germline, CDR1 MGHDK and CDR2 SYGVNS. The CDR3 consists of 16 residues.

V usage is TRBV6-4 and J usage is TRBJ2-3, with TRBD2 matching over 14 bases. The CDR3 has 15 amino acids. The trim removed 2 bases at V and 5 bases at J, leaving 0 bases unmatched. Germline CDR1 reads MRHNA; CDR2 reads SNTAGT. DNA of the CDR3: TGTGCCAGCAGTGACGGACTAGCGGGAGGAGATACGCAGTATTTT. It translates to CASSDGLAGGDTQYF.

This clone was counted a few times. The chain joins TRBV11-1 to TRBJ2-7; D perhaps matches TRBD1 (5 bases). V lost 3 bases to trimming and J lost 4 bases, with 10 bases between them. CDR1 SGHAT and CDR2 FQDESV come from the germline V gene (reference sequence). This CDR3 comprises 13 residues. The CDR3 region is CASSLLGEYEQYF. CDR3 nucleotides: TGTGCCAGCAGCTTGTTAGGGGAATACGAGCAGTACTTC. The entire variable domain, with the rest obtained from reference TRBV11-1 and TRBJ2-7, is as follows: EAEVAQSPRYKITEKSQAVAFWCDPISGHATLYWYRQILGQGPELLVQFQDESVVDDSQLPKDRFSAERLKGVDSTLKIQPAELGDSAMYLCASSLLGEYEQYFGPGTRLTVT.

The chain carries TRBV11-2 and TRBJ2-5, with TRBD2 matching 10 bases. The length of the CDR3 is 16 residues. Germline values: CDR1 SGHAT, CDR2 FQNNGV. The V gene end was trimmed by 1 base and the J gene end by 5 bases; junction bases not matched to a gene: 7. The CDR3 here is CASSLGAGGPGETQYF. CDR3 nucleotide sequence: TGTGCCAGCAGCTTAGGAGCGGGGGGGCCGGGCGAGACCCAGTACTTC.

V usage is TRBV2 and J usage is TRBJ1-5; D is possibly TRBD1 (6 bases). The germline V gene encodes CDR1 SNHLY and CDR2 FYNNEI. This CDR3 contains 19 residues. The germline V and J ends were trimmed by 2 bases and 3 bases, with 23 bases remaining between them. CDR3 nucleotides: TGTGCCAGCAGTGAAAGTCCCGCTGCTGACTACAGGGTCAATCAGCCCCAGCATTTT. It encodes CASSESPAADYRVNQPQHF. Filled out from reference TRBV2 and TRBJ1-5, the complete variable domain reads EPEVTQTPSHQVTQMGQEVILRCVPISNHLYFYWYRQILGQKVEFLVSFYNNEISEKSEIFDDQFSVERPDGSNFTLKIRSTKLEDSAMYFCASSESPAADYRVNQPQHFGDGTRLSIL.

The chain has TRBV19 and TRBJ2-1; possible D gene TRBD2, 5 bases. Germline CDR1 and CDR2: LNHDA and SQIVND (reference sequence). This CDR3 region has 15 residues. Trimming stripped 3 bases from V and 10 bases from J, with 19 bases between. The CDR3 spells CASSIGLSLLVEQFF. The CDR3 DNA sequence: TGTGCCAGTAGTATTGGACTTTCACTTTTGGTGGAGCAGTTCTTC.

This chain links TRBV2 with TRBJ2-7; TRBD1 might be the D (6 bases). Germline V CDR1 and CDR2: SNHLY, FYNNEI. V was shortened by 7 bases and J by 5 bases, with 18 bases between the two germline ends. The CDR3 runs to 14 residues. The CDR3 is CASTDRPNYHEQYF. The CDR3 DNA follows: TGTGCCAGCACAGACAGGCCGAACTATCACGAGCAGTACTTC.

V and J are TRBV5-1 and TRBJ2-7; the match to TRBD2 covers 11 bases. Germline CDR1 reads SGHRS; CDR2 reads YFSETQ. V lost 0 bases and J lost 7; bases outside the gene matches: 9. There are 16 residues in the CDR3. This CDR3 is CASSLALASGRREQYF. CDR3 bases: TGCGCCAGCAGCTTGGCTCTAGCTAGCGGGAGGAGGGAGCAGTACTTC.

This rearrangement joins TRBV7-9 to TRBJ1-1; no clear D. V lost 4 bases and J 1 base, leaving 16 bases between the germline ends. Germline-derived CDR1 and CDR2 are SEHNR and FQNEAQ (reference sequence). The CDR3 is 16 amino acids. DNA for the CDR3: TGTGCCAGCAGCTCAAGGTCATTAGGGAAGAACACTGAAGCTTTCTTT. Translating gives CASSSRSLGKNTEAFF.

The gene calls are TRBV29-1 and TRBJ1-1; D ambiguous. The V gene lost 4 bases and the J gene lost 1 base, with 4 bases spanning the gap. Germline CDR1 reads SQVTM; CDR2 reads ANQGSEA. The CDR3 sequence is 11 residues long. The CDR3 DNA reads TGCAGCGTTGGGGAGAACACTGAAGCTTTCTTT. As protein: CSVGENTEAFF.

V usage is TRBV4-1 and J usage is TRBJ1-2; no clear D. With 1 base removed from V and 2 bases from J, the gap between germline ends came to 11 bases. CDR1 and CDR2 (germline): MGHRA, YSYEKL. The CDR3 has 15 amino acids. This CDR3 reads CASSQVLSGNYGYTF. The CDR3 region has the DNA TGCGCCAGCAGCCAAGTTCTGTCAGGCAACTATGGCTACACCTTC.

This chain joins TRBV19 and TRBJ1-1; D perhaps matches TRBD1 (5 bases). Germline V lookup: CDR1 LNHDA, CDR2 SQIVND (reference sequence). Trimming removed 6 bases at V and 0 bases at J, with 14 bases between. This CDR3 region has 15 residues. In DNA, the CDR3 is TGTGCCAGTAGCCTTGACAGCCTCATGAACACTGAAGCTTTCTTT. As protein: CASSLDSLMNTEAFF.

The V and J genes are TRBV2 and TRBJ2-1; tentatively, D is TRBD1 or TRBD2 (5 bases each). Germline-derived CDR1 and CDR2 are SNHLY and FYNNEI. The CDR3 is 13 amino acids. The V and J ends lost 8 bases and 6 bases respectively, with 14 bases between them. The CDR3, as DNA: TGTGCCAGCTCGGACATGCGGGCCAATGAGCAGTTCTTC. This gives the protein CASSDMRANEQFF.

This clone was seen once. The rearrangement links TRBV19 to TRBJ2-7, with TRBD2 matching over 10 bases. With V trimmed by 5 bases and J by 6 bases, 7 bases remained unmatched. CDR3 length equals 14 residues. Germline CDR1 and CDR2: LNHDA and SQIVND (reference sequence). The CDR3 sequence: CASSPSGSDGEQYF. The CDR3 bases are TGTGCCAGTAGTCCTAGCGGGAGTGATGGCGAGCAGTACTTC.

The chain uses TRBV19 and TRBJ1-2; 8 bases align to TRBD1. Germline CDR1 LNHDA, CDR2 SQIVND (reference sequence). This CDR3 contains 17 residues. J lost 4 bases, V lost 3 bases, and 13 bases had no gene match. The CDR3 is CASSISGQVAGIYGYTF. The CDR3 DNA is TGTGCCAGTAGTATCTCGGGACAGGTCGCGGGGATCTATGGCTACACCTTC. Combining the CDR3 with reference TRBV19 and TRBJ1-2 gives the whole variable domain DGGITQSPKYLFRKEGQNVTLSCEQNLNHDAMYWYRQDPGQGLRLIYYSQIVNDFQKGDIAEGYSVSREKKESFPLTVTSAQKNPTAFYLCASSISGQVAGIYGYTFGSGTRLTVV.

The gene calls are TRBV5-1 and TRBJ2-3, with D maybe TRBD1 (6 bases). V shed 1 base and J shed 2 bases, with 8 bases lying between them. Germline CDR1 SGHRS, CDR2 YFSETQ. The CDR3 sequence is 14 residues long. CDR3 sequence (DNA): TGCGCCAGCAGCTTGACAGGGCCCACAGATACGCAGTATTTT. This sequence encodes CASSLTGPTDTQYF.

V usage is TRBV10-3 and J usage is TRBJ2-7; 14 bases map to TRBD2. Germline CDR1 and CDR2: ENHRY and SYGVKD. J lost 5 bases, V lost 1 base, and 13 bases had no gene match. The CDR3 runs 19 residues. For the CDR3, the DNA is TGTGCCATCAGTGAGTTAGGAGGACGGGGGACTAGCGGGAGCGACGAGCAGTACTTC. Protein product: CAISELGGRGTSGSDEQYF.

V is TRBV6-5 and J is TRBJ1-2; unclear D gene. CDR1 and CDR2 from the germline V gene are MNHEY and SVGAGI. Trimming left V 4 bases short and J 3 bases short, with 18 bases between. The CDR3 covers 16 residues. Written as DNA, the CDR3 is TGTGCCAGCAGTTCGGGAATCGGTTTTAGTTACTATGGCTACACCTTC. Its protein is CASSSGIGFSYYGYTF.

The CDR3 sequence: CASSQEVAGAYEQYF. CDR3 in DNA: TGCGCCAGCAGCCAAGAGGTAGCGGGAGCATACGAGCAGTACTTC. The chain employs TRBV4-1 and TRBJ2-7; 9 bases are a match to TRBD2. The V and J ends lost 0 bases and 4 bases, in that order; junction bases with no gene match: 4. The CDR3 loop spans 15 amino acids. Germline V CDR1 and CDR2: MGHRA, YSYEKL.

This clone appeared once. V gene TRBV15 combines with J gene TRBJ1-1; 8 nucleotides agree with TRBD1. V was pared by 5 bases and J by 4 bases, with 6 bases of the junction left unmatched. Looked up from germline, CDR1 is LNHNV and CDR2 is YYDKDF (reference sequence). This CDR3 region has 14 residues. This chain's CDR3 is CATSGRTGFTEAFF. DNA of the CDR3: TGTGCCACCAGCGGGCGGACAGGGTTCACTGAAGCTTTCTTT.